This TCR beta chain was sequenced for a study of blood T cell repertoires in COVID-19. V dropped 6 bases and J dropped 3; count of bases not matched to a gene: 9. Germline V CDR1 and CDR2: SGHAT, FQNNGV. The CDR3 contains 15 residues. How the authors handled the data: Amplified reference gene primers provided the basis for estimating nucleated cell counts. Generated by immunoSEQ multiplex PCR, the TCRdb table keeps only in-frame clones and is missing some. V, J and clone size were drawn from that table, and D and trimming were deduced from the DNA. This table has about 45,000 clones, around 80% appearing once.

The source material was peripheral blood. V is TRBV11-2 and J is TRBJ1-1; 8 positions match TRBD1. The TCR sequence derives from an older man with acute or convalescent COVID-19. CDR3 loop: CASSQSGGMDTEAFF. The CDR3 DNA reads TGTGCCAGCAGTCAATCAGGGGGCATGGACACTGAAGCTTTCTTT.